This T cell receptor beta chain was sequenced in a study of blood T cells in healthy people across ages. As concerns this clonotype: Its antigen is still unknown.

V lost 1 base to trimming and J lost 5 bases, with 11 bases between them. The CDR3 runs 14 residues. The germline CDR1 and CDR2 sequences are LGHDT and YNNKEL (reference sequence). Through a sample-barcoded 5' primer and a J-beta primer mix, a second PCR was run for roughly 7 to 12 cycles. One entry per CDR3 protein, called by TCRdb with MiXCR from the 5' RACE reads. The repertoire includes more than 800,000 distinct CDR3 sequences, 40% to 50% of them detected once, and approximately 20% sits in the top ten. Study-wide results and limits: Age showed a roughly linear inverse relationship with TCR beta diversity per million T cells. Long-lived donors had more naive CD4+ cells and higher diversity than aged donors.

Source material: blood. The V and J genes are TRBV3-1 and TRBJ2-5; no clear D. This receptor was identified in a woman aged 55-70 years in good health. For the CDR3, the DNA is TGTGCCAGCAGCCAAGGGCAACGAACGGAGACCCAGTACTTC. It codes for CASSQGQRTETQYF.